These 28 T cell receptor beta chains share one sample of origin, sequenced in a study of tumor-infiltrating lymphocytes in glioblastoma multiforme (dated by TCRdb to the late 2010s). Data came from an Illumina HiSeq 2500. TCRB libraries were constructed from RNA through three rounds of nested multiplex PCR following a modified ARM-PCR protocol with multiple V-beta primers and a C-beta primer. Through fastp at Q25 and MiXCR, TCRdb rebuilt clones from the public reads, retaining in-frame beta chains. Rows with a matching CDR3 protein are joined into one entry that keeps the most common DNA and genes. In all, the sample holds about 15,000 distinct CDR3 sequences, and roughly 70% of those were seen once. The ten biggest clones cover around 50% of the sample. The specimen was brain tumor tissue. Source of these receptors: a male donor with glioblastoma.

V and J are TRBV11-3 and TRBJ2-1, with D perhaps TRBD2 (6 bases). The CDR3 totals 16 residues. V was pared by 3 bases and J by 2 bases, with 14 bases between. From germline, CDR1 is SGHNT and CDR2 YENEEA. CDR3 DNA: TGTGCCAGCAGCTTGGGCCGGGGGACCACCTACAATGAGCAGTTCTTC. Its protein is CASSLGRGTTYNEQFF.

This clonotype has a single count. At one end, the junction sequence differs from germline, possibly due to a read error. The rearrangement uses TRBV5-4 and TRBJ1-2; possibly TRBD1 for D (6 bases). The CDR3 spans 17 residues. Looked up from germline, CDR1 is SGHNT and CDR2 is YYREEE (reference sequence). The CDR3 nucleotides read TGTGTCAGCAGCCCATACCTCTCCGGGACGGACAGCTATGGCTACACCTTC. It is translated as CVSSPYLSGTDSYGYTF.

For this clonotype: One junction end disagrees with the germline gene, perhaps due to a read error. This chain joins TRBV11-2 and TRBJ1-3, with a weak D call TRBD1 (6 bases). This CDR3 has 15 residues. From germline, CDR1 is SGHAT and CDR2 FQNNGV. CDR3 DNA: TGTACCAGCGGCGCCGGGACAACCTCTGGAAACACCATATATTTT. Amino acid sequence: CTSGAGTTSGNTIYF.

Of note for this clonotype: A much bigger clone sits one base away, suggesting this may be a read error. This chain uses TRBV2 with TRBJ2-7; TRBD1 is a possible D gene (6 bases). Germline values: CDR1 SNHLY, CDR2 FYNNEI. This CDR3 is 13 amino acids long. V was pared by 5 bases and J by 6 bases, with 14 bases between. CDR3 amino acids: CASSISTGREQYF. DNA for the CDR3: TGTGCCAGCAGTATATCAACAGGGCGCGAGCAGTACTTC.

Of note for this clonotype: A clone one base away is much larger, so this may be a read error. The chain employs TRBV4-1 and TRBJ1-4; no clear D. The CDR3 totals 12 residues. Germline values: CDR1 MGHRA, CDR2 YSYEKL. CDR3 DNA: TGCGCCGGCAGCCAAGATCAGAGACGGCTTTTTTTT. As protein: CAGSQDQRRLFF.

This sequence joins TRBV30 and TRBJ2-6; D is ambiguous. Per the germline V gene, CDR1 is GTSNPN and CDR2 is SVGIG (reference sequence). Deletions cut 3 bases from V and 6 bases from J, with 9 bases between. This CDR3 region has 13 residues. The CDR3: CAWSVAVANVLTF. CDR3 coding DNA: TGTGCCTGGAGCGTAGCTGTGGCCAACGTCCTGACTTTC.

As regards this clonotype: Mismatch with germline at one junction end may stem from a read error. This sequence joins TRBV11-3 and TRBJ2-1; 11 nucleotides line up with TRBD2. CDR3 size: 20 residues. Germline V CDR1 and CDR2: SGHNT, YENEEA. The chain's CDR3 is CASSPGLFSGASGRNNEQFF. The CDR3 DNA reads TGTGCTAGCAGCCCGGGCTTATTCTCCGGGGCTAGCGGGAGGAACAATGAGCAGTTCTTC.

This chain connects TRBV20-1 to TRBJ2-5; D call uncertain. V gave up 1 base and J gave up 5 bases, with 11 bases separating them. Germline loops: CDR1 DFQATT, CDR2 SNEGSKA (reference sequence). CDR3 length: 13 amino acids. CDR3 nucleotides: TGCAGTGCTAGAGGGCAGTCCGAGGAGACCCAGTACTTC. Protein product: CSARGQSEETQYF.

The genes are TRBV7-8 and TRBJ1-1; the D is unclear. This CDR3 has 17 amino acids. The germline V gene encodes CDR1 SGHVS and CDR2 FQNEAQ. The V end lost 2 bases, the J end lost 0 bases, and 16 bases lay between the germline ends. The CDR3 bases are TGTGCCAGCAGCTTATTTGCGGGATTAACTTTGAACACTGAAGCTTTCTTT. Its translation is CASSLFAGLTLNTEAFF.

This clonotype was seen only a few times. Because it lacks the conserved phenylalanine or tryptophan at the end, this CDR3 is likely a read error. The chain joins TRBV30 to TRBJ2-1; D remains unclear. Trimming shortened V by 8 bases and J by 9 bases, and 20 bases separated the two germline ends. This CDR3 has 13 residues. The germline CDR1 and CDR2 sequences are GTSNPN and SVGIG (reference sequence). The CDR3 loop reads CAQERMSSAEQFL. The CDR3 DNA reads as TGTGCCCAGGAACGGATGAGCTCAGCTGAGCAGTTCCTC.

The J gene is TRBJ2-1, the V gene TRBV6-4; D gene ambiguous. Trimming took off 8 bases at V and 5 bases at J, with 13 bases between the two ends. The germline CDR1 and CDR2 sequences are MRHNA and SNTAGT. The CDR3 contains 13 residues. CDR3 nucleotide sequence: TGTGCCAGCGGTGTTCAGAGTAACAATGAGCAGTTCTTC. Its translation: CASGVQSNNEQFF.

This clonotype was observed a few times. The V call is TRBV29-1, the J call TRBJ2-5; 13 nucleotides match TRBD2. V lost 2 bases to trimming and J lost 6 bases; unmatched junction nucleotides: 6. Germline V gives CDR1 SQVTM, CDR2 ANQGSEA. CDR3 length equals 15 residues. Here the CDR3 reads CSVELTSGRLKTQYF. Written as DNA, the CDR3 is TGCAGCGTTGAACTGACTAGCGGGAGGTTGAAGACCCAGTACTTC.

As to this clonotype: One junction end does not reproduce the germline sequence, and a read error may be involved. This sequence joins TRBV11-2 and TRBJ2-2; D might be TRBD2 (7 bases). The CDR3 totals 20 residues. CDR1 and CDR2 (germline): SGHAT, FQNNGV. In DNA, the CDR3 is TGTGTCAGCACCCCCGCATTCGGCCAGGGGCTAGCGGTAAACACCGGGGAGCTGTTTTTT. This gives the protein CVSTPAFGQGLAVNTGELFF.

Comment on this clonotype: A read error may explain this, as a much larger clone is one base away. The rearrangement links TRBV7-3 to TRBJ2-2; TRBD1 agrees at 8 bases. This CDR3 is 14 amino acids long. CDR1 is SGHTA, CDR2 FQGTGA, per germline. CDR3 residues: CAGSVTGDTGELFF. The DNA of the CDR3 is TGTGCCGGCAGCGTGACAGGGGACACCGGGGAGCTGTTTTTT.

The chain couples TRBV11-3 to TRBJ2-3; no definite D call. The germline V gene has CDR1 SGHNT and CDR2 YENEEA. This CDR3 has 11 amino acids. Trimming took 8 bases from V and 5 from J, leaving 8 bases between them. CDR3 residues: CASAPKDTQYF. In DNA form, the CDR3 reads TGTGCCAGCGCCCCAAAAGATACGCAGTATTTT.

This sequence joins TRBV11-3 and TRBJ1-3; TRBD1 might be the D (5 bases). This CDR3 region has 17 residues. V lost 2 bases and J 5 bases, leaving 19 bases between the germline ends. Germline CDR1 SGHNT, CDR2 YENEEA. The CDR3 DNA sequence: TGTGCCAGCAGCTTACGAGGTGGAAGGGGCGGCCGAAACACCATATATTTT. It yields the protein CASSLRGGRGGRNTIYF.

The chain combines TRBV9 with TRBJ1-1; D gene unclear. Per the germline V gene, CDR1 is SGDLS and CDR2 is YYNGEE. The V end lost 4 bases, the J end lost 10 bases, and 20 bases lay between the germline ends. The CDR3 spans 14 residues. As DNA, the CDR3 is TGTGCCAGCAGCCCCACGCCGGAGACTCCCGGAGCTTTCTTT. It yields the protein CASSPTPETPGAFF.

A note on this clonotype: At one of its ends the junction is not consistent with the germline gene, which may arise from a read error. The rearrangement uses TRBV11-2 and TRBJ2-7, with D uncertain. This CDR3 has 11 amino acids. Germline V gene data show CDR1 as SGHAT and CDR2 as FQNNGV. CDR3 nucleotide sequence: TGTTCCAGCAGCCGGGCCCTAGAGCAGTACTTC. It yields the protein CSSSRALEQYF.

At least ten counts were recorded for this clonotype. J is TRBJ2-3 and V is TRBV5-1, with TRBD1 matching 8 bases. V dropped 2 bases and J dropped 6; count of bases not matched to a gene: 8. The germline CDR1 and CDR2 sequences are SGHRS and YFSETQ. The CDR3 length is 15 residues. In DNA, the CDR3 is TGCGCCAGCAGCTTCACGGCAGGGGGCTTGGATACGCAGTATTTT. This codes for CASSFTAGGLDTQYF.

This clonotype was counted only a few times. The CDR3 nucleotides read TGTGCCAGCAGCCAGACTGGGACAATATACGAGCAGTACTTC. It specifies CASSQTGTIYEQYF. The chain employs TRBV6-5 and TRBJ2-7; a weak D match, TRBD1 (6 bases). The ends were cut back, 6 bases at V and 4 bases at J, with 16 bases in the middle. The germline V gene has CDR1 MNHEY and CDR2 SVGAGI. This CDR3 is built from 14 residues.

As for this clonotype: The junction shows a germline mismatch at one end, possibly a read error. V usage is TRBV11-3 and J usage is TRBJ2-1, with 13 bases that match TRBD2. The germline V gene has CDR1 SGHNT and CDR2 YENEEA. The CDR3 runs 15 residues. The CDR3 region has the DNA TGTGCGAGCAGCTTAGAACTAGCGGGAGGGACTGAGCAGTTCTTC. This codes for CASSLELAGGTEQFF.

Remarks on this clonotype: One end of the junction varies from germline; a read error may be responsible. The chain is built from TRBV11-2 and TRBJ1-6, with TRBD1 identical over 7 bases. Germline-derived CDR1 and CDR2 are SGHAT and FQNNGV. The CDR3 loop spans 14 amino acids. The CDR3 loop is CTSSAGQDNSSLHF. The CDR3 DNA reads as TGTACCAGCAGCGCCGGACAGGATAATTCATCCCTCCACTTT.

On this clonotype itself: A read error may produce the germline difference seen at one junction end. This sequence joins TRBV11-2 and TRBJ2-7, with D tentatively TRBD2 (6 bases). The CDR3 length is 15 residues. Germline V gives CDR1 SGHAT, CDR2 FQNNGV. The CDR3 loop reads CASNVAAGPSYEQHF. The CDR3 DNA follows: TGTGCCAGCAACGTCGCGGCGGGACCTTCCTACGAGCAGCACTTC.

CDR3 sequence reads: CSVPLSTGPETQYF. CDR3 DNA: TGCAGCGTTCCACTCTCGACCGGGCCAGAGACCCAGTACTTC. The genes are TRBV29-1 and TRBJ2-5; D uncertain. This CDR3 spans 14 amino acids. V dropped 5 bases and J dropped 4 bases, with 17 bases sitting between them. Germline lookup yields CDR1 SQVTM and CDR2 ANQGSEA.

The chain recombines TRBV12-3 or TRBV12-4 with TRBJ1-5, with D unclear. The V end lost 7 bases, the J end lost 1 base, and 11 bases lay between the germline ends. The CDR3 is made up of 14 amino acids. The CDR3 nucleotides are TGTGCCAGCACCCGGACCGGGAGCAATCAGCCCCAGCATTTT. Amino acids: CASTRTGSNQPQHF.

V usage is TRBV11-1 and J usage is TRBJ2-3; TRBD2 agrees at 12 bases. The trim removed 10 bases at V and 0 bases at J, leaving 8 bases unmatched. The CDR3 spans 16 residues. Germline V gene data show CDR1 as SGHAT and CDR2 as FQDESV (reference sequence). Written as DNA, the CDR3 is TGTGCCAACGACTTAGGACTAGCGGGGAGCACAGATACGCAGTATTTT. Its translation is CANDLGLAGSTDTQYF.

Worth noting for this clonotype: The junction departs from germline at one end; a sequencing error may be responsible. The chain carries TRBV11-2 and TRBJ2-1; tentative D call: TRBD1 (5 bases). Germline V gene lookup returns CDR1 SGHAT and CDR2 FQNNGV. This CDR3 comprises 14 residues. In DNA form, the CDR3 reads TGTGCCAGCAGCTTAGAACCAGGGTGGGATGAGGAGCTATTC. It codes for CASSLEPGWDEELF.

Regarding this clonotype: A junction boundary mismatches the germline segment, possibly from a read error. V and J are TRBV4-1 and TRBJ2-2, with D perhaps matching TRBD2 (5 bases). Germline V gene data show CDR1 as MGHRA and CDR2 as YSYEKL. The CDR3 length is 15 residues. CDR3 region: CASSQATVNTGELSF. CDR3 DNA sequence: TGCGCCAGCAGCCAAGCAACAGTTAACACCGGGGAGCTGTCTTTT.